Listed below are T cell receptor beta chains from one sample, sequenced in a study of a mutant IDH1 vaccine in newly diagnosed glioma. Using immunoSEQ multiplex PCR, the repertoire was profiled, and TCRdb retains in-frame clones only, with some absent. This table holds 60,000 or so clones, 82% found once. Their antigens are not known. The material was PBMCs, obtained from a glioma patient whose treatment included an IDH1 peptide vaccine. The receptors were gathered from a young woman with glioma. Some clones in this sample may be carry-over from other donors' samples. Both conserved end residues are part of each CDR3. Each record gives: CDR3 DNA, CDR3 protein, J gene, D gene, V gene, clone size. A D gene is named only where the DNA matches it firmly. Not all rows give a size; the values are once, few, many and, for expanded clones, a class.

CDR3nt: TGTGCCAGTACCCCGGCAGGGGGGCACGAGCAGTACTTC; CDR3aa: CASTPAGGHEQYF; j_gene: TRBJ2-7; d_gene: -; v_gene: TRBV19; abundance: -
CDR3nt: TGTGCCAGCAGCGTACGTCACGGGAGGGCGGCCGGGGAGCTGTTTTTT; CDR3aa: CASSVRHGRAAGELFF; j_gene: TRBJ2-2; d_gene: TRBD2; v_gene: TRBV9; abundance: -
CDR3nt: TGTGCCAGCAGCAAAAGGACTAGCGGGGGGGCCAGCACAGATACGCAGTATTTT; CDR3aa: CASSKRTSGGASTDTQYF; j_gene: TRBJ2-3; d_gene: TRBD2; v_gene: TRBV7-6; abundance: -
CDR3nt: TGTGCTACATCTCCGGACGTCTCTGGGGCCAACGTCCTGACTTTC; CDR3aa: CATSPDVSGANVLTF; j_gene: TRBJ2-6; d_gene: -; v_gene: TRBV19; abundance: -
CDR3nt: TGTGCCAGCAGCTTACCGGGACAGGGGGCGCGGGTTTGGAACTTC; CDR3aa: CASSLPGQGARVWNF; j_gene: TRBJ2-7; d_gene: TRBD1; v_gene: TRBV7-9; abundance: -
CDR3nt: TGCAGCGTGCAAACAGGGAATGGTGAAAAACTGTTTTTT; CDR3aa: CSVQTGNGEKLFF; j_gene: TRBJ1-4; d_gene: -; v_gene: TRBV29-1; abundance: -
CDR3nt: TGTGCCACAGGGCCACCGAACACTGAAGCTTTCTTT; CDR3aa: CATGPPNTEAFF; j_gene: TRBJ1-1; d_gene: -; v_gene: TRBV6-6; abundance: -
CDR3nt: TGTGCCAGCAGCGACCGACTAGCGAGCACAGATACGCAGTATTTT; CDR3aa: CASSDRLASTDTQYF; j_gene: TRBJ2-3; d_gene: TRBD2; v_gene: TRBV9; abundance: -
CDR3nt: TGTGCCAGCAGCAAAGACAGGGTAGGGGAGACCCAGTACTTC; CDR3aa: CASSKDRVGETQYF; j_gene: TRBJ2-5; d_gene: TRBD1; v_gene: TRBV5-4; abundance: once
CDR3nt: TGTGCCAGCAGTCAAAACCCTCGGGGCTACACCTTC; CDR3aa: CASSQNPRGYTF; j_gene: TRBJ1-2; d_gene: -; v_gene: TRBV9; abundance: -
CDR3nt: TGTGCCACCAGTTATTTAAGCTCCTACAATGAGCAGTTCTTC; CDR3aa: CATSYLSSYNEQFF; j_gene: TRBJ2-1; d_gene: -; v_gene: TRBV6-5; abundance: -
CDR3nt: TGTGCCAGCAGCTCGACAGGGGGCAGTGGCGGGGAGCTGTTTTTT; CDR3aa: CASSSTGGSGGELFF; j_gene: TRBJ2-2; d_gene: TRBD1; v_gene: TRBV9; abundance: -
CDR3nt: TGTGCCAGCAGCCTGACAGGGGATACTAATGAAAAACTGTTTTTT; CDR3aa: CASSLTGDTNEKLFF; j_gene: TRBJ1-4; d_gene: TRBD1; v_gene: TRBV4-2; abundance: once
CDR3nt: TGTGCCACCCACGGGGACTCCTCCGACGAGCAGTACTTC; CDR3aa: CATHGDSSDEQYF; j_gene: TRBJ2-7; d_gene: -; v_gene: TRBV10-3; abundance: -
CDR3nt: TGCGCCAGCAGCTACCGGAGGGGCGAAGAAAAACTGTTTTTT; CDR3aa: CASSYRRGEEKLFF; j_gene: TRBJ1-4; d_gene: -; v_gene: TRBV4-3; abundance: -
CDR3nt: TGTGCCACGGGATACCACCTTACCGGGGAGCTGTTTTTT; CDR3aa: CATGYHLTGELFF; j_gene: TRBJ2-2; d_gene: -; v_gene: TRBV19; abundance: -
CDR3nt: TGTGCCAGCAGCTATGAAAGGGGCTGGGTGCAGGGCTACACCTTC; CDR3aa: CASSYERGWVQGYTF; j_gene: TRBJ1-2; d_gene: -; v_gene: TRBV13; abundance: -
CDR3nt: TGCGCCAGCAGCCGTACAGCGGGCCAAGAGACCCAGTACTTC; CDR3aa: CASSRTAGQETQYF; j_gene: TRBJ2-5; d_gene: -; v_gene: TRBV4-3; abundance: -
CDR3nt: TGCGCCAGCAGCCAAGAGAGAGACTTGGGACAAAGCCCCTACGAGCAGTACTTC; CDR3aa: CASSQERDLGQSPYEQYF; j_gene: TRBJ2-7; d_gene: -; v_gene: TRBV4-1; abundance: -
CDR3nt: TGTGCCAGCAGTGTCGAAGGGGGCCCCTGGGACACTGAAGCTTTCTTT; CDR3aa: CASSVEGGPWDTEAFF; j_gene: TRBJ1-1; d_gene: TRBD1; v_gene: TRBV27; abundance: -
CDR3nt: TGCAGCGTCGCGCAGGGGGATAGCAATCAGCCCCAGCATTTT; CDR3aa: CSVAQGDSNQPQHF; j_gene: TRBJ1-5; d_gene: TRBD1; v_gene: TRBV29-1; abundance: few
CDR3nt: TGTGCCACCAGCGGATTCGGGACCCTTTATAGCAATCAGCCCCAGCATTTT; CDR3aa: CATSGFGTLYSNQPQHF; j_gene: TRBJ1-5; d_gene: -; v_gene: TRBV15; abundance: -
CDR3nt: TGCGCCAGCAGCCAACATAGGACTAGCGGGAGGGCCTACGAGCAGTACTTC; CDR3aa: CASSQHRTSGRAYEQYF; j_gene: TRBJ2-7; d_gene: TRBD2; v_gene: TRBV4-1; abundance: -
CDR3nt: TGTGCCAGCAGTGAAAATAGCGGGGGGTTCTACAATGAGCAGTTCTTC; CDR3aa: CASSENSGGFYNEQFF; j_gene: TRBJ2-1; d_gene: TRBD2; v_gene: TRBV6-1; abundance: -
CDR3nt: TGTGCCAGCAGCCACAAAGACAGGGGGCTCTCCTACGAGCAGTACTTC; CDR3aa: CASSHKDRGLSYEQYF; j_gene: TRBJ2-7; d_gene: TRBD1; v_gene: TRBV7-2; abundance: -
CDR3nt: TGTGCCTGGAGGGAACAAGAGACCCAGTACTTC; CDR3aa: CAWREQETQYF; j_gene: TRBJ2-5; d_gene: -; v_gene: TRBV30; abundance: -
CDR3nt: TGCGCCAGCAGACCCGGACCGAACAATCAGCCCCAGCATTTT; CDR3aa: CASRPGPNNQPQHF; j_gene: TRBJ1-5; d_gene: -; v_gene: TRBV5-1; abundance: few
CDR3nt: TGTGCCAGCAGTTTCAGCCCAGATACGCAGTATTTT; CDR3aa: CASSFSPDTQYF; j_gene: TRBJ2-3; d_gene: -; v_gene: TRBV27; abundance: once
CDR3nt: TGCGCCAGCAGTGTGACCAGGGGGCAAAACGAGCAGTTCTTC; CDR3aa: CASSVTRGQNEQFF; j_gene: TRBJ2-1; d_gene: TRBD1; v_gene: TRBV10-1; abundance: -
CDR3nt: TGTGCCTGGAGTGCACAGGGGGGGAATTCACCCCTCCACTTT; CDR3aa: CAWSAQGGNSPLHF; j_gene: TRBJ1-6; d_gene: TRBD1; v_gene: TRBV30; abundance: -
CDR3nt: TGCGCCAGCAGCTTTCGGTGGTTTAGCAATCAGCCCCAGCATTTT; CDR3aa: CASSFRWFSNQPQHF; j_gene: TRBJ1-5; d_gene: -; v_gene: TRBV4-1; abundance: -
CDR3nt: TGTGCCAGCTCACGGGACATGGGGGGACAGCCCCAGCATTTT; CDR3aa: CASSRDMGGQPQHF; j_gene: TRBJ1-5; d_gene: -; v_gene: TRBV18; abundance: -
CDR3nt: TGCGCCAGCAGCCCCCGTGGGACTAGCGGGTCCCCTTCCTACGAGCAGTACTTC; CDR3aa: CASSPRGTSGSPSYEQYF; j_gene: TRBJ2-7; d_gene: TRBD2; v_gene: TRBV5-1; abundance: -
CDR3nt: TGTGCCAGCAGCTTGGCAGGGTGGACCTACGAGCAGTACTTC; CDR3aa: CASSLAGWTYEQYF; j_gene: TRBJ2-7; d_gene: -; v_gene: TRBV5-6; abundance: -
CDR3nt: TGTGCCAGCAGGGAAACAGGTACCTACGAGCAGTACTTC; CDR3aa: CASRETGTYEQYF; j_gene: TRBJ2-7; d_gene: -; v_gene: TRBV6-5; abundance: -
CDR3nt: TGTGCCAGCAGCCCGTGGGGGGACAATGAGCAGTTCTTC; CDR3aa: CASSPWGDNEQFF; j_gene: TRBJ2-1; d_gene: -; v_gene: TRBV9; abundance: -
CDR3nt: TGTGCCAGCAGCCAAAGTCCGGGCTATGGCTACACCTTC; CDR3aa: CASSQSPGYGYTF; j_gene: TRBJ1-2; d_gene: -; v_gene: TRBV11-1; abundance: -
CDR3nt: TGCAGCGTTTCCCGGACAGGGACTAATGAAAAACTGTTTTTT; CDR3aa: CSVSRTGTNEKLFF; j_gene: TRBJ1-4; d_gene: TRBD1; v_gene: TRBV29-1; abundance: many
CDR3nt: TGCAGCGTTGAAGCAGGGGGCAATGAGCAGTTCTTC; CDR3aa: CSVEAGGNEQFF; j_gene: TRBJ2-1; d_gene: TRBD1; v_gene: TRBV29-1; abundance: -
CDR3nt: TGTGCCAGCAGCTTGGGGGCACTTAGTACGCAGTATTTT; CDR3aa: CASSLGALSTQYF; j_gene: TRBJ2-3; d_gene: -; v_gene: TRBV5-4; abundance: -
CDR3nt: TGTGCCAGCTCACCGGGACACCTAAACACTGAAGCTTTCTTT; CDR3aa: CASSPGHLNTEAFF; j_gene: TRBJ1-1; d_gene: -; v_gene: TRBV18; abundance: -
CDR3nt: TGCGCCAGCAGCTTGGGAGACAGGGGAAATGGCTACACCTTC; CDR3aa: CASSLGDRGNGYTF; j_gene: TRBJ1-2; d_gene: TRBD1; v_gene: TRBV5-1; abundance: -
CDR3nt: TGTGCCAGCACCCCGGGACAGGGAGAGGAGACCCAGTACTTC; CDR3aa: CASTPGQGEETQYF; j_gene: TRBJ2-5; d_gene: TRBD1; v_gene: TRBV6-6; abundance: few
CDR3nt: TGTGCCAGCAGTGAACAGGGAAAGGAAAAACTGTTTTTT; CDR3aa: CASSEQGKEKLFF; j_gene: TRBJ1-4; d_gene: -; v_gene: TRBV2; abundance: -